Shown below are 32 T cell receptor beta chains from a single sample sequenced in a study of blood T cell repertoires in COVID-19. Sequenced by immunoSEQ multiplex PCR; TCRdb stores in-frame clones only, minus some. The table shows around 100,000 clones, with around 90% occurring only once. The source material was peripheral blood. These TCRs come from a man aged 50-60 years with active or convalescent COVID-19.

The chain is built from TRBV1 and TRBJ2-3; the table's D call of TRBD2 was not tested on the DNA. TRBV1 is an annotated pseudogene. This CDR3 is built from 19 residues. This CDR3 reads CTSNHGTSGGPLSTDTQYF. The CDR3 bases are TGCACCAGCAACCACGGGACTAGCGGGGGCCCTCTTAGCACAGATACGCAGTATTTT.

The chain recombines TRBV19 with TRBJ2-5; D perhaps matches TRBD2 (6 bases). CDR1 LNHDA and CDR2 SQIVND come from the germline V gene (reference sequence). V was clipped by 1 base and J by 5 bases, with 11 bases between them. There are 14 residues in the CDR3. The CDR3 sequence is CASSIGTSLETQYF. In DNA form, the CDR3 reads TGTGCCAGTAGTATAGGCACTAGCCTCGAGACCCAGTACTTC. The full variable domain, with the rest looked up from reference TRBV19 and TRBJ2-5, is DGGITQSPKYLFRKEGQNVTLSCEQNLNHDAMYWYRQDPGQGLRLIYYSQIVNDFQKGDIAEGYSVSREKKESFPLTVTSAQKNPTAFYLCASSIGTSLETQYFGPGTRLLVL.

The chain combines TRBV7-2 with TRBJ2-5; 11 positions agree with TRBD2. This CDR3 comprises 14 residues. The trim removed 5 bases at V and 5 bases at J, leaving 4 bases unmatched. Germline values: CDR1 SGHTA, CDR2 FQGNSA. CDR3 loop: CASSQTSGDETQYF. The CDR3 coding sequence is TGTGCCAGCAGCCAGACTAGCGGGGACGAGACCCAGTACTTC.

The DNA of the CDR3 is TGTGCCAGCAGGTTCATCTTTAGCTCCTACAATGAGCAGTTCTTC. Its protein product is CASRFIFSSYNEQFF. The chain is built from TRBV27 and TRBJ2-1; D unclear. The V end lost 6 bases, the J end lost 0 bases, and 12 bases lay between the germline ends. The CDR3 is 15 amino acids. Germline V lookup: CDR1 MNHEY, CDR2 SMNVEV (reference sequence).

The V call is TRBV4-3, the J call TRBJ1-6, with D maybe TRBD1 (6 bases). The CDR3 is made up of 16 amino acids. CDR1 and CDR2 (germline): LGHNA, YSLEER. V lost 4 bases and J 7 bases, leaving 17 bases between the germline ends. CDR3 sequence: CASSLERGARNSPLHF. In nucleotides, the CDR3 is TGCGCCAGCAGCCTCGAGCGGGGGGCGCGGAATTCACCCCTCCACTTT.

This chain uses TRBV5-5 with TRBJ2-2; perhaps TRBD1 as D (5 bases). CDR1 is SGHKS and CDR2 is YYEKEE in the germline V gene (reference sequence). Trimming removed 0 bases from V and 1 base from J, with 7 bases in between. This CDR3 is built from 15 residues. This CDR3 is CASSLVGVNTGELFF. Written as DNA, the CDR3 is TGTGCCAGCAGCTTGGTAGGGGTGAACACCGGGGAGCTGTTTTTT.

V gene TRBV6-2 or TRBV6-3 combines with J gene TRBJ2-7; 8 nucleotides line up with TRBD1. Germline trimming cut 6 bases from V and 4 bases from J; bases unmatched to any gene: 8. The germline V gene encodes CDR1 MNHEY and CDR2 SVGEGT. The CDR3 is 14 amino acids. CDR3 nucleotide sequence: TGTGCCAGCAGCCCGGACAGGGTTTTTTACGAGCAGTACTTC. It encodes CASSPDRVFYEQYF.

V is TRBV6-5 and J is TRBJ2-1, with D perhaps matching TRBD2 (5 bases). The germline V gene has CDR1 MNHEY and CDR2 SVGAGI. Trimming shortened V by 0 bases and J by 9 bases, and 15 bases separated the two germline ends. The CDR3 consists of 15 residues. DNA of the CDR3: TGTGCCAGCAGTTACTCCGCCCAACTAGGAAGTGAGCAGTTCTTC. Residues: CASSYSAQLGSEQFF.

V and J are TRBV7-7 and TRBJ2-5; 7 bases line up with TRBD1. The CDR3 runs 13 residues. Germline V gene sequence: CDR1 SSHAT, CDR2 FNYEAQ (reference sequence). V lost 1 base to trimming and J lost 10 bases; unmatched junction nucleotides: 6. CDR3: CASSLGQGKNQYF. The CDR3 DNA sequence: TGTGCCAGCAGCTTAGGACAGGGTAAAAACCAGTACTTC.

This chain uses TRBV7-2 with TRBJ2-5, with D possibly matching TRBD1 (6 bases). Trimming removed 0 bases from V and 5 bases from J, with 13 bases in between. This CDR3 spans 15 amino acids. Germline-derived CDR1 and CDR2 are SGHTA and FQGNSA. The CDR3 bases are TGTGCCAGCAGCTTAGCGCTGGGGGCAGGGGAGACCCAGTACTTC. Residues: CASSLALGAGETQYF.

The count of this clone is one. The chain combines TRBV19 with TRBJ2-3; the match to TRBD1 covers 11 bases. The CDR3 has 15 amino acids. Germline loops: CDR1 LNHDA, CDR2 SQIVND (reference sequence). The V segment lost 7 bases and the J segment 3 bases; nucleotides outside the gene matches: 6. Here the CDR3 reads CASTGDRGWTDTQYF. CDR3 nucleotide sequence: TGTGCCAGTACCGGGGACAGGGGGTGGACAGATACGCAGTATTTT.

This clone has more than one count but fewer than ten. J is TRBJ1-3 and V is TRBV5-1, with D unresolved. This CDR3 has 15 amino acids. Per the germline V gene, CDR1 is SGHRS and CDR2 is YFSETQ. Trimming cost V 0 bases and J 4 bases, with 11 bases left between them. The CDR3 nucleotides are TGCGCCAGCAGCTTGGACGGGGTAGGCGGAAACACCATATATTTT. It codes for CASSLDGVGGNTIYF.

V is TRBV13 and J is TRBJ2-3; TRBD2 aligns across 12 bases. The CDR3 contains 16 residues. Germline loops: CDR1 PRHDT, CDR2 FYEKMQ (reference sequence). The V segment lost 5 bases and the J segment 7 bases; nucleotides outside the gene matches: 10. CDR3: CASSPSTSGGPYTQYF. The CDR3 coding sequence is TGTGCCAGCAGCCCATCGACTAGCGGGGGACCCTATACGCAGTATTTT.

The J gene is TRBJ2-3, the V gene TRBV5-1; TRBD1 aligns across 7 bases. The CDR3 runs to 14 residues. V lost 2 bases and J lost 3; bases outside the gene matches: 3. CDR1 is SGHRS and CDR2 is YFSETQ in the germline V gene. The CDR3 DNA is TGCGCCAGCAGCTTTGGACAGGCAACAGATACGCAGTATTTT. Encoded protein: CASSFGQATDTQYF.

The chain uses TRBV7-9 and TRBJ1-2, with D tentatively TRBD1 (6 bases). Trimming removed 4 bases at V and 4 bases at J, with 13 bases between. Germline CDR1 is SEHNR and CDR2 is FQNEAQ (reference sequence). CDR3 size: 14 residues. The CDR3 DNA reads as TGTGCCAGCAGCTCGGAGACAGGTTCCTATGGCTACACCTTC. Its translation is CASSSETGSYGYTF.

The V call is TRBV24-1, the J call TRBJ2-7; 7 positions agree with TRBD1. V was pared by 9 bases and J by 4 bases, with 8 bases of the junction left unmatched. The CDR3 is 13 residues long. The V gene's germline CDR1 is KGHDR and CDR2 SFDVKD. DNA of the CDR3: TGTGCCACCGAGAAGGGGGCTGGTTACGAGCAGTACTTC. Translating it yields CATEKGAGYEQYF.

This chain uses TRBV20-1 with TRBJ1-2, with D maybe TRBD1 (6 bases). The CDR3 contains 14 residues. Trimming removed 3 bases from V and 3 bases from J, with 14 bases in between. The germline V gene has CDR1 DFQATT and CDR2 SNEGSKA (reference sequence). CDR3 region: CSASSAGADYGYTF. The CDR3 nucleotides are TGCAGTGCTAGTTCGGCAGGGGCTGACTATGGCTACACCTTC.

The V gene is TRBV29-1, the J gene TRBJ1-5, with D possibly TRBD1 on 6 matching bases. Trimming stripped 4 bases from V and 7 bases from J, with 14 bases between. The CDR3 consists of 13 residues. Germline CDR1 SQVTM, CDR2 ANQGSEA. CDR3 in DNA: TGCAGCGTTGCGTCCCAGGGGTTACAGCCCCAGCATTTT. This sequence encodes CSVASQGLQPQHF.

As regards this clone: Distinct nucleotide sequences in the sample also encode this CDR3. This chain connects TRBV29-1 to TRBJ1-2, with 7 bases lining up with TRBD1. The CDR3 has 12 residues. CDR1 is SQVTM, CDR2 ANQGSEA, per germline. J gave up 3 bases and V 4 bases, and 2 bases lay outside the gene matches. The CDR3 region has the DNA TGCAGCGTTGGACAGGGTGACTATGGCTACACCTTC. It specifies CSVGQGDYGYTF.

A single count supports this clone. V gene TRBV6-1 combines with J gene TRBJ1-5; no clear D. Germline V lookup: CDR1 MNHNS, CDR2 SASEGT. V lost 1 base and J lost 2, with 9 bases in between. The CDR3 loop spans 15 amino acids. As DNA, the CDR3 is TGTGCCAGCAGTGAAGGGATAGCAGGCAATCAGCCCCAGCATTTT. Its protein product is CASSEGIAGNQPQHF.

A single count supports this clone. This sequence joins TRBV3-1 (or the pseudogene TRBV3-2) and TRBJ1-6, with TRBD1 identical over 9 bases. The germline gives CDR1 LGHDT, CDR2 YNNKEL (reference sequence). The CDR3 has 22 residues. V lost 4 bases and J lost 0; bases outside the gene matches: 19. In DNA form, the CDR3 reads TGTGCCAGCAGCCCGCCAGAAGGCCTTGCGTGGACAGGGGCCTCCTATAATTCACCCCTCCACTTT. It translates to CASSPPEGLAWTGASYNSPLHF.

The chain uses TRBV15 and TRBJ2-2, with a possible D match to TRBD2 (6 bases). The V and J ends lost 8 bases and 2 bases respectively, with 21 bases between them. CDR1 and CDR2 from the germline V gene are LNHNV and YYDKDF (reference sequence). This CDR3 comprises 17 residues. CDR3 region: CATSGLILDYNTGELFF. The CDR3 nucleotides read TGTGCCACCTCGGGACTCATCCTCGATTATAACACCGGGGAGCTGTTTTTT. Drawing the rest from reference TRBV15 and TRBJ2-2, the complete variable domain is DAMVIQNPRYQVTQFGKPVTLSCSQTLNHNVMYWYQQKSSQAPKLLFHYYDKDFNNEADTPDNFQSRRPNTSFCFLDIRSPGLGDTAMYLCATSGLILDYNTGELFFGEGSRLTVL.

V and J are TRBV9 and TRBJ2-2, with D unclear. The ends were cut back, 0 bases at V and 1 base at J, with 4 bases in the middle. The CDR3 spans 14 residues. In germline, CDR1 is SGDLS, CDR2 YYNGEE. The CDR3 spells CASSVGQNTGELFF. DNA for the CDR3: TGTGCCAGCAGCGTAGGACAGAACACCGGGGAGCTGTTTTTT. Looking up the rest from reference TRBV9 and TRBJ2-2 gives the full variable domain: DSGVTQTPKHLITATGQRVTLRCSPRSGDLSVYWYQQSLDQGLQFLIQYYNGEERAKGNILERFSAQQFPDLHSELNLSSLELGDSALYFCASSVGQNTGELFFGEGSRLTVL.

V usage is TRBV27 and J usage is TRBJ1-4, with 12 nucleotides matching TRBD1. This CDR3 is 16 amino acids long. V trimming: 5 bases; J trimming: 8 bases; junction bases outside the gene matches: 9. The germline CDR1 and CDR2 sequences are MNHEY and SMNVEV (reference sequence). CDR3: CASSRDRGRLGEKLFF. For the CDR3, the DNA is TGTGCCAGCAGTAGGGACAGGGGGCGGCTGGGAGAAAAACTGTTTTTT.

The CDR3 protein is CASSETQGTEAFF. DNA for the CDR3: TGTGCCAGCTCAGAAACCCAGGGCACTGAAGCTTTCTTT. The gene calls are TRBV18 and TRBJ1-1, with D possibly TRBD1 on 5 matching bases. There are 13 residues in the CDR3. Germline V CDR1 and CDR2: KGHSH, LQKENI. Between the trimmed V and J ends, which lost 5 bases and 4 bases, there was a span of 11 bases.

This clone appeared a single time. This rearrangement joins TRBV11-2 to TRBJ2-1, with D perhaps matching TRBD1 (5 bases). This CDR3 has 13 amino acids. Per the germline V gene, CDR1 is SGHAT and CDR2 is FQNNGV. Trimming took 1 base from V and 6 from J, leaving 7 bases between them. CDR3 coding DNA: TGTGCCAGCAGCTTAGGACAGCCCAATGAGCAGTTCTTC. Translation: CASSLGQPNEQFF. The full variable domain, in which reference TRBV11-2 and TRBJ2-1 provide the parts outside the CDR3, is EAGVAQSPRYKIIEKRQSVAFWCNPISGHATLYWYQQILGQGPKLLIQFQNNGVVDDSQLPKDRFSAERLKGVDSTLKIQPAKLEDSAVYLCASSLGQPNEQFFGPGTRLTVL.

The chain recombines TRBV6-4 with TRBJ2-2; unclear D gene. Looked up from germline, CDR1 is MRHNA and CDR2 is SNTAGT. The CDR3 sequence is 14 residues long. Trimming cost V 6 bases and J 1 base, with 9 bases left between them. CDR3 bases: TGTGCCAGCAGCCCCTCGGGGAACACCGGGGAGCTGTTTTTT. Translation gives CASSPSGNTGELFF.

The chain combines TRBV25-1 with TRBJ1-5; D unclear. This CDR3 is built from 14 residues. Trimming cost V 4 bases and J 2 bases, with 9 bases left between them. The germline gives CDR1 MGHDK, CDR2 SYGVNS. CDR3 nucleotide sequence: TGTGCCAGCAGTGCCGCGGGAGGCAATCAGCCCCAGCATTTT. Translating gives CASSAAGGNQPQHF.

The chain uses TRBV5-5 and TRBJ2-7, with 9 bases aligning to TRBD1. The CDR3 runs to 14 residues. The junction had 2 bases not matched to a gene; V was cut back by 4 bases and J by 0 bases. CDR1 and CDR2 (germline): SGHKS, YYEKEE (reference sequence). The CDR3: CASSGGQGSYEQYF. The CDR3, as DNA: TGTGCCAGCAGCGGGGGACAGGGCTCCTACGAGCAGTACTTC. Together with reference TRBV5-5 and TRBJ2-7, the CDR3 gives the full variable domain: DAGVTQSPTHLIKTRGQQVTLRCSPISGHKSVSWYQQVLGQGPQFIFQYYEKEERGRGNFPDRFSARQFPNYSSELNVNALLLGDSALYLCASSGGQGSYEQYFGPGTRLTVT.

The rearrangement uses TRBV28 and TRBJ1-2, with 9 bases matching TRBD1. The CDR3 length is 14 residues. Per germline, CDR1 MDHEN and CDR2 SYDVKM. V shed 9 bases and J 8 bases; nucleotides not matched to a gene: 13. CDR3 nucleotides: TGTGCCAGTCACCGGGACAGGGAAAAAGGCGGCTACACCTTC. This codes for CASHRDREKGGYTF.

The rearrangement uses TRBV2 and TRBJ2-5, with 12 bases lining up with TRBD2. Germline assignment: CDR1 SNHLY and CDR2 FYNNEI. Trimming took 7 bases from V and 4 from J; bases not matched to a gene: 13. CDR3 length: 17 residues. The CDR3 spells CASTPGQETSGGETQYF. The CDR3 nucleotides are TGTGCCAGCACCCCGGGACAGGAGACTAGCGGGGGAGAGACCCAGTACTTC.

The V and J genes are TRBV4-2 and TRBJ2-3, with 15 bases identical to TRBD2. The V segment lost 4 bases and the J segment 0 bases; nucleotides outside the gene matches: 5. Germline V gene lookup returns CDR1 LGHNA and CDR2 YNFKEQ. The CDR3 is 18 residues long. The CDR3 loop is CASSLGTSGGLSTDTQYF. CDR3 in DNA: TGTGCCAGCAGCCTTGGGACTAGCGGGGGGTTAAGCACAGATACGCAGTATTTT.